This T cell receptor beta chain was profiled in a study of cytomegalovirus exposure and HLA in healthy donors. Broader study findings: After further analysis at a later stage, roughly 16,000 TCR beta sequences were associated with HLA alleles at 0.05 false discovery rate. The study reported that TCR beta sequences accurately predicted HLA-A and HLA-B alleles in most subjects.

The PCR used 60 Vbeta and 13 Jbeta primers. The repertoire was sequenced with immunoSEQ multiplex PCR; TCRdb's copy has only in-frame clones and lacks some. The table records roughly 180,000 clones, 8.5% to 10% of them present only once. As for the donors, each was a healthy bone marrow donor. The germline V and J ends were trimmed by 5 bases and 4 bases, with 15 bases remaining between them. The CDR3 consists of 14 residues. CDR1 MNHEY and CDR2 SMNVEV come from the germline V gene (reference sequence). This clone was counted only a few times. Its antigen remains unidentified. Sequenced input: PBMCs. The chain recombines TRBV27 with TRBJ2-7, with D maybe TRBD1 (5 bases). This TCR was recovered from a woman younger than 45 in good health and CMV-seropositive. The CDR3 sequence: CASSLTGSPYEQYF. DNA of the CDR3: TGTGCCAGCAGTCTCACAGGTAGCCCATACGAGCAGTACTTC.